The 6 T cell receptor beta chains below were found in one sample sequenced in a study of identical twins. TCRdb recomputed calls from the 5' RACE reads with MiXCR, one row per CDR3 protein. The sample holds approximately 530,000 distinct CDR3 sequences, 20% to 25% seen once. The same data also contributed to another study, on yellow fever vaccine responses in identical twins.

Material: CD4+ T cells sorted from blood. These receptors were taken from a woman younger than 35 in good health.

This clonotype was counted ten times or more. This sequence joins TRBV10-3 and TRBJ2-3; D perhaps matches TRBD1 (5 bases). V was trimmed by 11 bases and J by 0 bases, leaving 12 bases between them. The germline gives CDR1 ENHRY, CDR2 SYGVKD. The CDR3 sequence is 13 residues long. The CDR3 region is CAGASTSTDTQYF. CDR3 sequence (DNA): TGTGCCGGGGCATCCACTAGCACAGATACGCAGTATTTT.

The CDR3 is CATSDMTSPKKFF. CDR3 DNA: TGTGCCACCAGTGACATGACTAGCCCAAAAAAGTTCTTC. V gene TRBV24-1 combines with J gene TRBJ2-1; 7 bases fit TRBD2. Losses at the gene ends were 4 bases for V and 14 bases for J; bases not matched to a gene: 10. The CDR3 length is 13 residues. Germline-derived CDR1 and CDR2 are KGHDR and SFDVKD.

This clonotype was seen a handful of times. The chain recombines TRBV11-2 with TRBJ2-3; TRBD2 matches at 10 bases. Germline CDR1 reads SGHAT; CDR2 reads FQNNGV. Trimming took 0 bases from V and 2 from J; bases not matched to a gene: 5. The CDR3 contains 17 residues. The CDR3 bases are TGTGCCAGCAGCTTAGAGGGTCTAGCGGGAGCCACAGATACGCAGTATTTT. This sequence encodes CASSLEGLAGATDTQYF.

In its sample, this clonotype was seen many times. J is TRBJ2-1 and V is TRBV20-1; 8 bases align to TRBD2. There are 16 residues in the CDR3. Germline loops: CDR1 DFQATT, CDR2 SNEGSKA (reference sequence). V dropped 0 bases and J dropped 5; count of bases not matched to a gene: 9. CDR3 coding DNA: TGCAGTGCTAGAGATTTCCGGACTAGCTTTGACAATGAGCAGTTCTTC. This encodes CSARDFRTSFDNEQFF.

This clonotype has more than one count but fewer than ten. The chain has TRBV10-3 and TRBJ2-5; D uncertain. V lost 0 bases and J 4 bases, leaving 3 bases between the germline ends. Germline V gene data show CDR1 as ENHRY and CDR2 as SYGVKD. This CDR3 region has 12 residues. The CDR3 loop is CAISESIETQYF. DNA of the CDR3: TGTGCCATCAGTGAGTCGATAGAGACCCAGTACTTC.

This clonotype was seen a few times. The rearrangement links TRBV6-2 or TRBV6-3 to TRBJ2-2; D not certain. V lost 8 bases to trimming and J lost 6 bases, with 16 bases between them. The germline CDR1 and CDR2 sequences are MNHEY and SVGEGT. There are 14 residues in the CDR3. CDR3 in DNA: TGTGCCAGCGCCAGGATTGGCCGGGCCGGGGAGCTGTTTTTT. This gives the protein CASARIGRAGELFF.